This TCR beta chain appears in the sequencing data of a study of T cell responses to AZD1222 COVID-19 vaccine. Study results and caveats: Baseline antibody screening turned up just a handful of seropositive AZD1222 recipients. Compared with day 0, the breadth and depth of the Spike-specific TCR repertoire rose significantly after two doses of AZD1222. White British people made up most donors, females outnumbered males, and clonal diversity was possibly underestimated.

Concerning this clone: As yet, its antigen is unknown.

TCRdb's copy holds only in-frame clones and misses some; the assay was immunoSEQ multiplex PCR. The sample consists of approximately 190,000 clones, around 86% of them appearing once. The CDR3 loop spans 15 amino acids. After removal of 5 bases from V and 0 bases from J, the junction contained 6 bases not matched to a gene. The germline CDR1 and CDR2 sequences are MDHEN and SYDVKM. V gene TRBV28 combines with J gene TRBJ1-2; 7 bases map to TRBD1. The sequence was collected from an adult in good health. The sequencing used peripheral blood, collected on day 0 of MenACWY control vaccination. CDR3 coding DNA: TGTGCCAGCAGTCTAGGGACAGTACCTAACTATGGCTACACCTTC. Its translation: CASSLGTVPNYGYTF.